Presented here are 22 T cell receptor beta chains from one specimen sequenced in a study of blood T cell repertoires in COVID-19. Data came from immunoSEQ multiplex PCR; TCRdb stores just in-frame clones and leaves some out. This table holds tens of thousands of clones, over 80% found once. Material for sequencing was peripheral blood. The origin of the receptors is a man aged 65-85 years with acute or convalescent COVID-19.

The rearrangement links TRBV14 to TRBJ1-1, with D unclear. CDR3 length equals 13 residues. Germline lookup yields CDR1 SGHDN and CDR2 FVKESK. V was cut by 1 base and J by 1 base, with 4 bases left in between. The CDR3 spells CASSQGRNTEAFF. DNA of the CDR3: TGTGCCAGCAGCCAAGGGAGGAACACTGAAGCTTTCTTT.

This rearrangement joins TRBV7-9 to TRBJ1-2, with a possible D match to TRBD1 (6 bases). Looked up from germline, CDR1 is SEHNR and CDR2 is FQNEAQ (reference sequence). V lost 5 bases and J lost 2, with 9 bases in between. The CDR3 consists of 13 residues. CDR3 nucleotide sequence: TGTGCCAGCAGCGCGGACAGAAACTATGGCTACACCTTC. As protein: CASSADRNYGYTF. The full variable domain, its missing parts supplied by reference TRBV7-9 and TRBJ1-2, is DTGVSQNPRHKITKRGQNVTFRCDPISEHNRLYWYRQTLGQGPEFLTYFQNEAQLEKSRLLSDRFSAERPKGSFSTLEIQRTEQGDSAMYLCASSADRNYGYTFGSGTRLTVV.

The CDR3 nucleotides are TGTGCCACCAGTGGAAGACCCGGACTAGCGGGCACAGATACGCAGTATTTT. Translated, it gives CATSGRPGLAGTDTQYF. This chain links TRBV24-1 with TRBJ2-3, with TRBD2 matching over 10 bases. Germline CDR1 is KGHDR and CDR2 is SFDVKD. CDR3 length: 17 amino acids. J was trimmed by 1 base and V by 5 bases; bases with no gene match: 8.

This chain connects TRBV7-2 to TRBJ2-1, with D hard to call. V was trimmed by 3 bases and J by 5 bases, leaving 8 bases between them. Germline V gene data show CDR1 as SGHTA and CDR2 as FQGNSA. This CDR3 contains 13 residues. CDR3 in DNA: TGTGCCAGCAGCTTTGAAAAGCACAATGAGCAGTTCTTC. Translating gives CASSFEKHNEQFF.

The chain links TRBV5-1 to TRBJ2-5; D is possibly TRBD2 (5 bases). The CDR3 sequence is 13 residues long. V was cut by 5 bases and J by 2 bases, with 10 bases left in between. Germline V lookup: CDR1 SGHRS, CDR2 YFSETQ. CDR3 sequence (DNA): TGCGCCAGCAGATTAGGAGGTCAAGAGACCCAGTACTTC. Protein product: CASRLGGQETQYF.

The genes are TRBV5-6 and TRBJ1-4; 8 positions match TRBD1. From germline, CDR1 is SGHDT and CDR2 YYEEEE. This CDR3 contains 14 residues. The V and J ends lost 1 base and 7 bases, in that order; junction bases with no gene match: 3. Written as DNA, the CDR3 is TGTGCCAGCAGCTTGCCGGGACAGGTTGAAAAACTGTTTTTT. It translates to CASSLPGQVEKLFF.

In its sample, this clone was seen a few times. The J gene is TRBJ2-3, the V gene TRBV7-2, with D uncertain. The V gene lost 2 bases and the J gene lost 4 bases, with 10 bases spanning the gap. CDR1 and CDR2 (germline): SGHTA, FQGNSA. The CDR3 is made up of 14 amino acids. DNA of the CDR3: TGTGCCAGCAGCTTAAATTCCGCGGCAGATACGCAGTATTTT. As protein: CASSLNSAADTQYF.

The chain's CDR3 is CASSLVGEDEQFF. As DNA, the CDR3 is TGCGCCAGCAGCTTGGTGGGGGAGGATGAGCAGTTCTTC. The chain joins TRBV5-1 to TRBJ2-1, with D perhaps matching TRBD2 (6 bases). CDR1 SGHRS and CDR2 YFSETQ come from the germline V gene. Trimming removed 0 bases from V and 8 bases from J, with 9 bases in between. The CDR3 is made up of 13 amino acids.

Note on this clone: At one end, the junction sequence differs from germline, possibly due to a read error. The rearrangement links TRBV6-1 to TRBJ1-1, with 7 bases that match TRBD1. CDR1 MNHNS and CDR2 SASEGT come from the germline V gene. The CDR3 totals 17 residues. As DNA, the CDR3 is TGTGCCAGCACTGAAAGCGTGGCAGGGGGGATGGACACTGAAGCTTTCTTT. Residues: CASTESVAGGMDTEAFF.

The J gene is TRBJ1-1, the V gene TRBV5-1, with a weak D call TRBD1 (6 bases). Germline V gene lookup returns CDR1 SGHRS and CDR2 YFSETQ. The CDR3 extends over 14 amino acids. V was trimmed by 4 bases and J by 1 base, leaving 11 bases between them. The CDR3: CASSAQGSNTEAFF. In DNA, the CDR3 is TGCGCCAGCAGCGCTCAGGGGTCGAACACTGAAGCTTTCTTT.

V is TRBV28 and J is TRBJ1-3, with a possible D match to TRBD1 (5 bases). CDR1 MDHEN and CDR2 SYDVKM come from the germline V gene. V lost 4 bases to trimming and J lost 3 bases, with 16 bases between them. The CDR3 covers 16 residues. CDR3 protein: CASSSGLSSGGNTIYF. The CDR3 coding sequence is TGTGCCAGCAGTTCGGGACTTTCCTCGGGTGGAAACACCATATATTTT. Filled out from reference TRBV28 and TRBJ1-3, the complete variable domain reads DVKVTQSSRYLVKRTGEKVFLECVQDMDHENMFWYRQDPGLGLRLIYFSYDVKMKEKGDIPEGYSVSREKKERFSLILESASTNQTSMYLCASSSGLSSGGNTIYFGEGSWLTVV.

The V gene is TRBV11-2, the J gene TRBJ1-2; D call uncertain. This CDR3 is built from 14 residues. Per the germline V gene, CDR1 is SGHAT and CDR2 is FQNNGV. Trimming cost V 0 bases and J 6 bases, with 11 bases left between them. The CDR3 nucleotides are TGTGCCAGCAGCTTAGATGGGCAGCCGGATGGCTACACCTTC. Translating gives CASSLDGQPDGYTF.

The genes are TRBV2 and TRBJ1-5; the D gene is possibly TRBD1 (6 bases). V was pared by 6 bases and J by 6 bases, with 15 bases between. The CDR3 is made up of 14 amino acids. Germline values: CDR1 SNHLY, CDR2 FYNNEI. The DNA of the CDR3 is TGTGCCAGCAGCGGGACAACGAAGGGTCAGCCCCAGCATTTT. Its protein is CASSGTTKGQPQHF.

This chain links TRBV19 with TRBJ2-7; tentatively, D is TRBD1 (5 bases). Germline V CDR1 and CDR2: LNHDA, SQIVND (reference sequence). The CDR3 sequence is 13 residues long. Trimming took off 3 bases at V and 6 bases at J, with 12 bases between the two ends. The CDR3 loop is CASSITWTSEQYF. The CDR3 DNA is TGTGCCAGTAGTATCACCTGGACAAGCGAGCAGTACTTC.

Written as DNA, the CDR3 is TGTGCCAGCAGCCGGCCGGGACAGGGGGCTAACACCATATATTTT. Encoded protein: CASSRPGQGANTIYF. The V and J genes are TRBV7-2 and TRBJ1-3, with 12 bases aligning to TRBD1. Looked up from germline, CDR1 is SGHTA and CDR2 is FQGNSA. The J segment lost 7 bases and the V segment lost 5 bases, leaving 6 bases of the junction unmatched. The length of the CDR3 is 15 residues.

The rearrangement links TRBV7-8 to TRBJ2-2; 8 bases line up with TRBD2. This CDR3 has 16 amino acids. The V and J ends lost 2 bases and 5 bases, in that order; junction bases with no gene match: 7. Germline CDR1 and CDR2: SGHVS and FQNEAQ. For the CDR3, the DNA is TGTGCCAGCAGCTTAACCTCCAGCGGGAGAACCGGGGAGCTGTTTTTT. Translation: CASSLTSSGRTGELFF.

The V call is TRBV18, the J call TRBJ1-4, with D perhaps TRBD1 (5 bases). This CDR3 is built from 14 residues. V dropped 3 bases and J dropped 5 bases, with 10 bases sitting between them. Germline CDR1 reads KGHSH; CDR2 reads LQKENI. CDR3 amino acids: CASSPGRGNEKLFF. CDR3 nucleotide sequence: TGTGCCAGCTCACCCGGAAGGGGAAATGAAAAACTGTTTTTT.

The chain couples TRBV23-1 to TRBJ2-1; possible D gene TRBD2, 5 bases. TRBV23-1 is designated an ORF whose function remains uncertain. Trimming stripped 8 bases from V and 10 bases from J, with 24 bases between. The CDR3 spans 15 residues. The CDR3 is CASSGSPPHFYEQFF. CDR3 in DNA: TGCGCCAGCTCTGGGAGCCCACCTCATTTTTACGAGCAGTTCTTC.

The rearrangement uses TRBV19 and TRBJ1-3; TRBD1 is a possible D gene (5 bases). Trimming stripped 6 bases from V and 2 bases from J, with 14 bases between. Germline V gene lookup returns CDR1 LNHDA and CDR2 SQIVND (reference sequence). The CDR3 is made up of 15 amino acids. The CDR3, as DNA: TGTGCCAGTAGCCCAGACAGAACCACTGGAAACACCATATATTTT. It is translated as CASSPDRTTGNTIYF.

This sequence joins TRBV29-1 and TRBJ2-3; D gene ambiguous. V was pared by 8 bases and J by 0 bases, with 9 bases between. The germline V gene encodes CDR1 SQVTM and CDR2 ANQGSEA. The CDR3 contains 12 residues. CDR3 region: CSLKTSTDTQYF. CDR3 DNA sequence: TGCAGCTTAAAAACTAGCACAGATACGCAGTATTTT.

V usage is TRBV5-6 and J usage is TRBJ2-3, with 9 bases identical to TRBD1. CDR1 is SGHDT and CDR2 is YYEEEE in the germline V gene. The CDR3 is made up of 17 amino acids. The trim removed 2 bases at V and 3 bases at J, leaving 10 bases unmatched. The CDR3 region has the DNA TGTGCCAGCAGCTTCCCACAGGGGGCCCAGGGAACAGATACGCAGTATTTT. Protein: CASSFPQGAQGTDTQYF.

The chain uses TRBV7-2 and TRBJ2-3; 13 bases are a match to TRBD2. The CDR3 totals 18 residues. V lost 5 bases, J lost 0 bases, and 8 bases stayed unmatched. The germline CDR1 and CDR2 sequences are SGHTA and FQGNSA. The CDR3 DNA sequence: TGTGCCAGCAGCGGTAGTGGGACTAGCGGGACTAGCACAGATACGCAGTATTTT. As protein: CASSGSGTSGTSTDTQYF.